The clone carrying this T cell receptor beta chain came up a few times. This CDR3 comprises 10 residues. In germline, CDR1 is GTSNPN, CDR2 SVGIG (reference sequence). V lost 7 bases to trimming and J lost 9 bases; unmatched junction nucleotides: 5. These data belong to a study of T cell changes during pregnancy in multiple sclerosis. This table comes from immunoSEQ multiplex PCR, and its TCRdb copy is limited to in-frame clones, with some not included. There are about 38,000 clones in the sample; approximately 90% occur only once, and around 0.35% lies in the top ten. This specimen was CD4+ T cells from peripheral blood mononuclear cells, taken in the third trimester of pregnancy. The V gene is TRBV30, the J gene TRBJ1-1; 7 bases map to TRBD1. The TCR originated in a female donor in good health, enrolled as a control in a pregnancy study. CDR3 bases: TGTGCCTCCGACAGGGAAAAAGCTTTCTTT. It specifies CASDREKAFF.